This TCR beta chain was sequenced during a study of technical replicates of blood from several donors. The method was immunoSEQ multiplex PCR; TCRdb's version includes in-frame clones alone and lacks a portion of them. The sample has around 76,000 clones, just under 95% seen once; the top ten hold 0.41%. This CDR3 is 16 amino acids long. V lost 1 base and J 4 bases, leaving 17 bases between the germline ends. Germline CDR1 is MGHDK and CDR2 is SYGVNS. This TCR derives from a human donor in good health. This chain links TRBV25-1 with TRBJ2-7, with D hard to call. Sample: T cells isolated from PBMCs. CDR3 region: CASSEFLGSNSYEQYF. In nucleotides, the CDR3 is TGTGCCAGCAGTGAATTCTTGGGCAGCAATTCGTACGAGCAGTACTTC.